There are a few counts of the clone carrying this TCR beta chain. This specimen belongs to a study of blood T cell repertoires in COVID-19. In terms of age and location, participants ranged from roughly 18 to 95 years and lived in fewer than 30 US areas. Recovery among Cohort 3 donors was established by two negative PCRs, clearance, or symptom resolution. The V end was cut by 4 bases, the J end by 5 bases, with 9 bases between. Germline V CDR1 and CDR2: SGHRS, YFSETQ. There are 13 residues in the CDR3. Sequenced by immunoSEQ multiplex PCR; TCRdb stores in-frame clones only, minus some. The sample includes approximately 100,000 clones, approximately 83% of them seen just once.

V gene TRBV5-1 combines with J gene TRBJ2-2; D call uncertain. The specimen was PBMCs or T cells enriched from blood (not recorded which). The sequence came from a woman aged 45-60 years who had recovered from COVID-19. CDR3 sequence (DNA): TGCGCCAGCAGCCCGGAGAGGACCGGGGAGCTGTTTTTT. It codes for CASSPERTGELFF.